A single sample gave rise to the 8 T cell receptor beta chains below, sequenced in a study of high-grade serous ovarian cancer treatment subgroups. Tumor samples were taken before definitive surgery or chemotherapy. The data were produced by immunoSEQ multiplex PCR, yet TCRdb's version contains in-frame clones alone and is incomplete. The sample records about 16,000 clones, approximately 76% being singletons. Sequenced: tumor tissue. Source of these receptors: a human donor with high-grade serous ovarian cancer.

This clone was observed a few times. The genes are TRBV30 and TRBJ2-4; D unresolved. The CDR3 covers 15 residues. V lost 1 base and J lost 0, with 10 bases in between. Germline V lookup: CDR1 GTSNPN, CDR2 SVGIG (reference sequence). The chain's CDR3 is CAWSAFTLAKNIQYF. CDR3 in DNA: TGTGCCTGGAGTGCCTTTACCCTAGCCAAAAACATTCAGTACTTC.

The gene calls are TRBV7-3 and TRBJ1-4; D perhaps matches TRBD1 (5 bases). CDR1 is SGHTA and CDR2 is FQGTGA in the germline V gene. The V end lost 2 bases, the J end lost 4 bases, and 11 bases lay between the germline ends. The CDR3 has 15 amino acids. CDR3 residues: CASSLGGAGNEKLFF. CDR3 nucleotide sequence: TGTGCCAGCAGCTTAGGAGGGGCGGGTAATGAAAAACTGTTTTTT.

The rearrangement uses TRBV9 and TRBJ1-2; TRBD1 matches at 7 bases. CDR1 and CDR2 (germline): SGDLS, YYNGEE. V was pared by 4 bases and J by 1 base, with 16 bases of the junction left unmatched. The CDR3 spans 18 residues. The CDR3 reads CASSSNRDRENNNYGYTF. The CDR3, as DNA: TGTGCCAGCAGCTCGAACCGGGACAGAGAAAATAATAACTATGGCTACACCTTC.

This chain joins TRBV28 and TRBJ1-3, with 7 bases that match TRBD1. V shed 7 bases, J shed 3 bases, and the junction held 18 bases outside the gene matches. This CDR3 comprises 18 residues. Germline V CDR1 and CDR2: MDHEN, SYDVKM. The DNA of the CDR3 is TGTGCCAGCACCCTCTCCAGGACAGGACGTGGGGGTGGAAACACCATATATTTT. This gives the protein CASTLSRTGRGGGNTIYF.

A single count supports this clone. The V gene is TRBV18, the J gene TRBJ2-7; 8 positions match TRBD2. V dropped 3 bases and J dropped 4; count of bases not matched to a gene: 5. This CDR3 has 14 amino acids. The germline CDR1 and CDR2 sequences are KGHSH and LQKENI. In DNA, the CDR3 is TGTGCCAGCTCACCGGCGGGGGGCGGGTACGAGCAGTACTTC. Protein: CASSPAGGGYEQYF.

This clone came up a few times. The chain links TRBV19 to TRBJ1-5, with D unclear. The CDR3 spans 13 residues. CDR1 and CDR2 (germline): LNHDA, SQIVND (reference sequence). Trimming removed 7 bases from V and 9 bases from J, with 16 bases in between. This CDR3 reads CASTTDSSVPQHF. The CDR3 coding sequence is TGTGCCAGTACGACGGACTCAAGTGTGCCCCAGCATTTT. Full variable domain (missing parts from reference TRBV19 and TRBJ1-5): DGGITQSPKYLFRKEGQNVTLSCEQNLNHDAMYWYRQDPGQGLRLIYYSQIVNDFQKGDIAEGYSVSREKKESFPLTVTSAQKNPTAFYLCASTTDSSVPQHFGDGTRLSIL.

A note on this clone: The junction and the germline gene differ at one end; a read error may be behind it. This rearrangement joins TRBV4-2 to TRBJ2-7; 8 bases line up with TRBD1. This CDR3 contains 13 residues. CDR1 is LGHNA, CDR2 YNFKEQ, per germline. In DNA form, the CDR3 reads TGTGCCAACAGCTTGGACAGGGTAGACGAGCAGTACTTC. Translation gives CANSLDRVDEQYF.

The J gene is TRBJ2-3, the V gene TRBV18; TRBD2 matches 7 bases. The V gene's germline CDR1 is KGHSH and CDR2 LQKENI. V trimming: 3 bases; J trimming: 4 bases; junction bases outside the gene matches: 7. The CDR3 has 15 amino acids. The CDR3 bases are TGTGCCAGCTCACCGAGCGGGGTAGGTTCAGATACGCAGTATTTT. Protein sequence: CASSPSGVGSDTQYF. The whole variable domain, remainder taken from reference TRBV18 and TRBJ2-3, is NAGVMQNPRHLVRRRGQEARLRCSPMKGHSHVYWYRQLPEEGLKFMVYLQKENIIDESGMPKERFSAEFPKEGPSILRIQQVVRGDSAAYFCASSPSGVGSDTQYFGPGTRLTVL.